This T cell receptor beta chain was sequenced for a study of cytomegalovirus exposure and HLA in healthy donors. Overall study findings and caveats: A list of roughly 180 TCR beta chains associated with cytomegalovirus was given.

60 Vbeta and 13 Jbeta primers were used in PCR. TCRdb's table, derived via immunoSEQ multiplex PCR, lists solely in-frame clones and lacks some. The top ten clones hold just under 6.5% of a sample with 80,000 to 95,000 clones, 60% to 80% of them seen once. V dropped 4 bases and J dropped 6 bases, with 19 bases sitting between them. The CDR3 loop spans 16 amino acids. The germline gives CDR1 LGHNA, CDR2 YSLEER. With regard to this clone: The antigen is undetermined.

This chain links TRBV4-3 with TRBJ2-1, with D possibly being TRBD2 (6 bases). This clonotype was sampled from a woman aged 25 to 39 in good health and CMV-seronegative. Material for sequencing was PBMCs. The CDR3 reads CASSPQEGRVINEQFF. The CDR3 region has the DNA TGCGCCAGCAGCCCTCAGGAGGGCAGGGTAATCAATGAGCAGTTCTTC.